Below are 10 T cell receptor beta chains sequenced from a single sample in a study of blood T cell repertoires in COVID-19. Produced via immunoSEQ multiplex PCR; TCRdb's table is partial and in-frame only. This table holds 150,000 to 200,000 clones, roughly 87% found once. The material sequenced was PBMCs or T cells enriched from blood (not recorded which). The receptors originated from a human donor with acute COVID-19. The donor label of this sample is uncertain.

This clone occurred a few times. V gene TRBV3-1 (or the pseudogene TRBV3-2) combines with J gene TRBJ2-3; 8 bases line up with TRBD2. Germline CDR1 and CDR2: LGHDT and YNNKEL (reference sequence). This CDR3 is built from 14 residues. V lost 2 bases to trimming and J lost 11 bases; unmatched junction nucleotides: 9. The CDR3 nucleotides read TGTGCCAGCAGCCAATCACGAGCGGGGGTGGTGCAGTATTTT. Protein product: CASSQSRAGVVQYF.

The chain is built from TRBV12-3 or TRBV12-4 and TRBJ2-5; unclear D gene. There are 12 residues in the CDR3. The V and J ends lost 7 bases and 5 bases respectively, with 11 bases between them. The DNA for the CDR3 is TGTGCCAGCACCTCAAACCGGGAGACCCAGTACTTC. This sequence encodes CASTSNRETQYF.

This clone was picked up one time. The chain couples TRBV4-1 to TRBJ2-5; D is possibly TRBD1 (6 bases). The CDR3 extends over 16 amino acids. Germline V CDR1 and CDR2: MGHRA, YSYEKL. Deletions cut 1 base from V and 2 bases from J, with 14 bases between. CDR3 in DNA: TGCGCCAGCAGCCAAGTGGCAGGGGATAGACAAGAGACCCAGTACTTC. Translated: CASSQVAGDRQETQYF.

The chain couples TRBV19 to TRBJ2-3; 8 bases match TRBD2. CDR3 length equals 16 residues. V gave up 4 bases and J gave up 6 bases; unmatched junction bases: 12. Germline-derived CDR1 and CDR2 are LNHDA and SQIVND (reference sequence). CDR3 residues: CASSNGQGTGGDTQYF. CDR3 nucleotide sequence: TGTGCCAGTAGTAATGGCCAGGGGACGGGAGGGGATACGCAGTATTTT. Variable domain in full (rest from reference TRBV19 and TRBJ2-3): DGGITQSPKYLFRKEGQNVTLSCEQNLNHDAMYWYRQDPGQGLRLIYYSQIVNDFQKGDIAEGYSVSREKKESFPLTVTSAQKNPTAFYLCASSNGQGTGGDTQYFGPGTRLTVL.

The chain has TRBV6-5 and TRBJ2-7, with D perhaps matching TRBD2 (7 bases). The V end lost 2 bases, the J end lost 0 bases, and 11 bases lay between the germline ends. The germline V gene encodes CDR1 MNHEY and CDR2 SVGAGI. The CDR3 contains 15 residues. The CDR3 nucleotides read TGTGCCAGCAGTTACGGGAGGGGGGCCTCCTACGAGCAGTACTTC. Translated: CASSYGRGASYEQYF.

The V and J genes are TRBV5-6 and TRBJ1-5, with 9 bases matching TRBD1. The CDR3 covers 14 residues. With 8 bases clipped from V and 9 bases from J, the junction kept 12 bases outside the gene matches. CDR1 SGHDT and CDR2 YYEEEE come from the germline V gene. This CDR3 is CARTAGTGHLPQHF. The CDR3 DNA follows: TGTGCCAGAACGGCGGGGACAGGGCATCTGCCCCAGCATTTT.

The rearrangement joins TRBV7-9 to TRBJ1-2; no clear D gene. Trimming removed 3 bases at V and 7 bases at J, with 12 bases between. Germline CDR1 SEHNR, CDR2 FQNEAQ (reference sequence). This CDR3 has 13 residues. CDR3 loop: CASSFRGFGGYTF. The CDR3 DNA follows: TGTGCCAGCAGCTTTCGGGGATTCGGTGGCTACACCTTC.

The chain uses TRBV10-3 and TRBJ2-5; 7 bases are shared with TRBD1. CDR1 and CDR2 from the germline V gene are ENHRY and SYGVKD. With 7 bases clipped from V and 2 bases from J, the junction kept 4 bases outside the gene matches. This CDR3 has 13 amino acids. The CDR3 region has the DNA TGTGCCATCACGGACAGGAAGCAAGAGACCCAGTACTTC. This encodes CAITDRKQETQYF.

The chain combines TRBV29-1 with TRBJ1-1; TRBD1 is a possible D gene (5 bases). Germline CDR1 is SQVTM and CDR2 is ANQGSEA. The CDR3 sequence is 15 residues long. Trimming removed 5 bases from V and 8 bases from J, with 24 bases in between. This chain's CDR3 is CSVSAFDSSLLEAFF. The DNA of the CDR3 is TGCAGCGTTTCGGCTTTTGACAGTTCGCTTTTAGAAGCTTTCTTT.

The chain has TRBV5-1 and TRBJ1-1; maybe TRBD1 (5 bases). The CDR3 totals 15 residues. Germline CDR1 is SGHRS and CDR2 is YFSETQ. Trimming shortened V by 1 base and J by 5 bases, and 15 bases separated the two germline ends. In DNA form, the CDR3 reads TGCGCCAGCAGCTTGTTGCCAGGGATAAGGACTGAAGCTTTCTTT. It yields the protein CASSLLPGIRTEAFF.